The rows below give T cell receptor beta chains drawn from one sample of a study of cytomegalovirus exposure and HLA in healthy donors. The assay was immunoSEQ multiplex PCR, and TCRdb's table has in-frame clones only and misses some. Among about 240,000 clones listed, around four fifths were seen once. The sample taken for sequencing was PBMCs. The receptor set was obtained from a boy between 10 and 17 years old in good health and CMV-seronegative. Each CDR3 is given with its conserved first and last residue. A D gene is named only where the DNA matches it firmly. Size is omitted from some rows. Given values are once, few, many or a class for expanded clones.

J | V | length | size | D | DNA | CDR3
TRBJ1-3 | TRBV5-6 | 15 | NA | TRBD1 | TGTGCCAGCAGCTCCATGACAGGGGTGGGGTACACCATATATTTT | CASSSMTGVGYTIYF
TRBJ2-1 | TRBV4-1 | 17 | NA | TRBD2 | TGCGCCAGCAGCCAAGATTGGCTAGCGGGAGTCTACAATGAGCAGTTCTTC | CASSQDWLAGVYNEQFF
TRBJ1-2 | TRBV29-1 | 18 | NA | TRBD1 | TGCAGCGTTGAAGATCTTTGGCACAGGGGATCTAGGCACTATGGCTACACCTTC | CSVEDLWHRGSRHYGYTF
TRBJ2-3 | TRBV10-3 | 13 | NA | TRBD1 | TGTGCCATCAGTGCGCAGGGGGACGATACGCAGTATTTT | CAISAQGDDTQYF
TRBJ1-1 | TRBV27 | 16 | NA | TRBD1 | TGTGCCAGCAGTCCCAATGCCGGGACAGTAAACACTGAAGCTTTCTTT | CASSPNAGTVNTEAFF
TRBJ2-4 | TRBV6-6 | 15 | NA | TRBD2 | TGTGCCAGCAGAGGCTTTAGCGGGAGGGGAGGGATTCAGTACTTC | CASRGFSGRGGIQYF
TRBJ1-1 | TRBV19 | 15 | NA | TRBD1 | TGTGCCAGTAGTGCAACAGGGGTAGTCTACACTGAAGCTTTCTTT | CASSATGVVYTEAFF
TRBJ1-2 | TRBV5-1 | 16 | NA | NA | TGCGCCAGCAGCTTTTTTCTCGGGGGAAGATATAAAGGCTACACCTTC | CASSFFLGGRYKGYTF
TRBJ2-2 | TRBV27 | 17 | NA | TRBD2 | TGTGCCAGCAGACCAACAAGTGGACTAGCGGTCACCGGGGAGCTGTTTTTT | CASRPTSGLAVTGELFF
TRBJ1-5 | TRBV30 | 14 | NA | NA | TGTGCCTGGAGTAAAGTCAGGGTTTACGGTCCCCAGCATTTT | CAWSKVRVYGPQHF
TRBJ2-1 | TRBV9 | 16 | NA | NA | TGTGCCAGCAGCCACGGGGTAGTCAACTCCTACAATGAGCAGTTCTTC | CASSHGVVNSYNEQFF
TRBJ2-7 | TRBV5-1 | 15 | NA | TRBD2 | TGCGCCAGCAGCTCGGGGACTAGCGCCTCCTACGAGCAGTACTTC | CASSSGTSASYEQYF
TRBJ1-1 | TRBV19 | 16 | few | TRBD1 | TGTGCCAGTAGTCCCCGGGACAGCCTAGGGAACACTGAAGCTTTCTTT | CASSPRDSLGNTEAFF
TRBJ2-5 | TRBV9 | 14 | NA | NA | TGTGCCAGCAGCGTTGCCCCGGGGCAAGAGACCCAGTACTTC | CASSVAPGQETQYF
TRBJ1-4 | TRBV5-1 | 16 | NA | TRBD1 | TGCGCCAGCAGCTTGGGGGGGACAGGTTCGGGTGAAAAACTGTTTTTT | CASSLGGTGSGEKLFF
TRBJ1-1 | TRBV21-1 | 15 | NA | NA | TGTGCCAGCAGCAAAAGAGGTGGAGGGGACACTGAAGCTTTCTTT | CASSKRGGGDTEAFF
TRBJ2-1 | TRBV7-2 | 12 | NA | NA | TGTGCCAGCAGGTCCGGACTCGGGGAGCAGTTCTTC | CASRSGLGEQFF
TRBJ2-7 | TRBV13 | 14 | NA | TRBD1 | TGTGCCAGCAGCCCAAGGACAGGGAAGGGAAAGCAGTACTTC | CASSPRTGKGKQYF
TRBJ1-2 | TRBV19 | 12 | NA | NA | TGTGCCAGTAGTATCAGGGGACATGGCTACACCTTC | CASSIRGHGYTF
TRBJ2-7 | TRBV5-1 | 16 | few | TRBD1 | TGCGCCAGCAGCTCCTCACCGGGACAGGGGGCGGGCGAGCAGTACTTC | CASSSSPGQGAGEQYF
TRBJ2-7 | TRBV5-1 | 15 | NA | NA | TGCGCCAGCAGTTTAGGCGACAGCCTCTCCTACGAGCAGTACTTC | CASSLGDSLSYEQYF
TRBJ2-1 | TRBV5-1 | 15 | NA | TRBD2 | TGCGCCAGCAGCTTGGCGGCTAGCGGGAGTTCTGAGCAGTTCTTC | CASSLAASGSSEQFF
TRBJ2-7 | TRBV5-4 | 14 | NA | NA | TGTGCCAGCAGCCAGGGCCCAGCTCCCTACGAGCAGTACTTC | CASSQGPAPYEQYF
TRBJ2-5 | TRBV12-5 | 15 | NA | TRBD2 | TGTGCTAGTGGTAACACCGGGACTAGGTTTGAGACCCAGTACTTC | CASGNTGTRFETQYF
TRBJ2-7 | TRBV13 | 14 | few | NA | TGTGCCAGCAGCTTAGTAGCGGAAAGTTACGAGCAGTACTTC | CASSLVAESYEQYF
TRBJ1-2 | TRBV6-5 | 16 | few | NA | TGTGCCAGCAGTTACAGCGGGGGACGAGTTAGGTATGGCTACACCTTC | CASSYSGGRVRYGYTF
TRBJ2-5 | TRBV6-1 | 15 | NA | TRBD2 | TGTGCCAGCAGGCGGGGGGGAGGCAAGGAAGAGACCCAGTACTTC | CASRRGGGKEETQYF
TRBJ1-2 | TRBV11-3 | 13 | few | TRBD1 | TGTGCCAGCAGCCCGGGACAGGGAAGGGGCTACACCTTC | CASSPGQGRGYTF
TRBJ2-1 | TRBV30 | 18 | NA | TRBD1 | TGTGCCTGGACAGGGTTTGGGACAGGGGGTGGCTCCTACAATGAGCAGTTCTTC | CAWTGFGTGGGSYNEQFF
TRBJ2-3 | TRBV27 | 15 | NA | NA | TGTGCCAGCAGTTTTGTATTAGCCAACACAGATACGCAGTATTTT | CASSFVLANTDTQYF
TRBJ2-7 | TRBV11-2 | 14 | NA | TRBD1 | TGTGCCAGCAGCCCGCGAAGGGGGCTCTACGAGCAGTACTTC | CASSPRRGLYEQYF
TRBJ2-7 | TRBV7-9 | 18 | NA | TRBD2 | TGTGCCAGCAGCCCCTCAAGGGCTAGCGGGTATGGTACCTACGAGCAGTACTTC | CASSPSRASGYGTYEQYF
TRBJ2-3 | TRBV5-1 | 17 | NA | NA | TGCGCCAGCAGCCCGAAAGGGGCTATGGGGAGCACAGATACGCAGTATTTT | CASSPKGAMGSTDTQYF
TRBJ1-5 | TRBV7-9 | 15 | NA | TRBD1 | TGTGCCAGCAGCTTAGACAGGGGAGGCAATCAGCCCCAGCATTTT | CASSLDRGGNQPQHF
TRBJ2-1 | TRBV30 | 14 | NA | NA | TGTGCCTGGAGTGTAGCTCTCCGGAGGAATGAGCAGTTCTTC | CAWSVALRRNEQFF
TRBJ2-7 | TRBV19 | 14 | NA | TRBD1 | TGTGCCAGTAGTGCCTCAACAGGGGAGTACGAGCAGTACTTC | CASSASTGEYEQYF
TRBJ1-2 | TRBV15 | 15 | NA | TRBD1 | TGTGCCACCAGCGGTCCCCACAGGGGGAACTATGGCTACACCTTC | CATSGPHRGNYGYTF
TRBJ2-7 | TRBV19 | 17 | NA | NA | TGTGCCAGTAGTATGCGCCTAGCGCTACGACCGACCTACGAGCAGTACTTC | CASSMRLALRPTYEQYF
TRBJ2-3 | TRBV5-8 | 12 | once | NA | TGTGCCAGCAGCTTGGTCCAAAATACGCAGTATTTT | CASSLVQNTQYF
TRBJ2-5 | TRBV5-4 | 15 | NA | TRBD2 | TGTGCCAGCAGCACGGGTCTAGCGGGAATCGCGACCCAGTACTTC | CASSTGLAGIATQYF
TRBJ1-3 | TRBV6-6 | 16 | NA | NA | TGTGCCAGCAGTTACGGGGGCCCGAGCTCTGGAAACACCATATATTTT | CASSYGGPSSGNTIYF
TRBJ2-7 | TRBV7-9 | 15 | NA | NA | TGTGCCAGCAGCTTAGCGTGGGGGGAATCCTACGAGCAGTACTTC | CASSLAWGESYEQYF
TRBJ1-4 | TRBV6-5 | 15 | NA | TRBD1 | TGTGCCAGCAGTCCCTACAGGGGAACTAATGAAAAACTGTTTTTT | CASSPYRGTNEKLFF
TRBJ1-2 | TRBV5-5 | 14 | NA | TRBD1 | TGTGCCAGCAGCCCCGCAGGGGGTAACTATGGCTACACCTTC | CASSPAGGNYGYTF
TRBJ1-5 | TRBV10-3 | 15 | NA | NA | TGTGCCATCAGTAAAACAACCGACTATAGCCAGCCCCAGCATTTT | CAISKTTDYSQPQHF
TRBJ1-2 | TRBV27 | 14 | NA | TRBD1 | TGTGCCAGCAGTTCGGACAGGGGGCGGGATGGCTACACCTTC | CASSSDRGRDGYTF
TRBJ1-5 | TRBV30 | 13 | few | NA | TGTGCCTGGAACCCCGGGGAGGGTCAGCCCCAGCATTTT | CAWNPGEGQPQHF
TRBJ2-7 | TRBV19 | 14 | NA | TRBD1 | TGTGCCAGTAGTAGTACAGGGGTAACCTACGAGCAGTACTTC | CASSSTGVTYEQYF
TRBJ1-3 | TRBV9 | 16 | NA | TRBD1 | TGTGCCAGCAGCGCCCAGACAGGGGGGCAAGGAAACACCATATATTTT | CASSAQTGGQGNTIYF
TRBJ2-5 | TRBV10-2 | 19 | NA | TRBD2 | TGCGCCAGCAGTGAGTCGGGAGCGGGGGACCTCCTGTACCAAGAGACCCAGTACTTC | CASSESGAGDLLYQETQYF
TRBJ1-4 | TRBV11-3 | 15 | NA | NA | TGTGCCAGCAGCTTCACCGGTGCAACTAATGAAAAACTGTTTTTT | CASSFTGATNEKLFF
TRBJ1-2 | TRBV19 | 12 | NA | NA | TGTGCCAGTAGTCAGGGACTGGATGGCTACACCTTC | CASSQGLDGYTF
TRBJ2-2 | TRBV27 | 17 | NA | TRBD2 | TGTGCCAGCAGTGTAACCCGGACTAGCCGTAACACCGGGGAGCTGTTTTTT | CASSVTRTSRNTGELFF
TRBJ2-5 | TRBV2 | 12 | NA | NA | TGTGCCAGCAAAAGACCAGGGGAGACCCAGTACTTC | CASKRPGETQYF
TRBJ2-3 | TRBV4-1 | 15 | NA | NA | TGCGCCAGCAGTCGGCTAGGGGCTAGCACAGATACGCAGTATTTT | CASSRLGASTDTQYF
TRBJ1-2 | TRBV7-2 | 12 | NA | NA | TGTGCCAGCAGCAAACAGGGCTATGGCTACACCTTC | CASSKQGYGYTF
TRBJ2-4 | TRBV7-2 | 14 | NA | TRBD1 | TGTGCCAGCAGCGCGCGGGACAGGGGAAACATTCAGTACTTC | CASSARDRGNIQYF
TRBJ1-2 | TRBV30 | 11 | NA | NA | TGTGCCTGGACATCCGGGAATGGCTACACCTTC | CAWTSGNGYTF